These T cell receptor beta chains were read from a single sample in a study of control samples from healthy donors and cancer patients. Profiling relied on immunoSEQ multiplex PCR, and the TCRdb table lists in-frame clones only, not all of them. The repertoire holds 230,000 or so clones, over 90% seen once, with about 1.4% in the top ten. Sequencing was performed on blood. Source of these receptors: a man in his fifties or sixties in good health. Each CDR3 is given with its conserved first and last residue. A D gene is named only where the DNA matches it firmly. A row's size may be missing; if present it is once, few, many or a size class.

abundance	v_gene	d_gene	j_gene	CDR3nt	CDR3aa
once	TRBV4-1	TRBD2	TRBJ2-3	TGCGCCAGCAGCCCAAGCGGGGGACGCCAGGATACGCAGTATTTT	CASSPSGGRQDTQYF
.	TRBV5-6	.	TRBJ2-2	TGTGCCAGCAGCCCCTTATCGGACACCGGGGAGCTGTTTTTT	CASSPLSDTGELFF
.	TRBV6-5	.	TRBJ1-1	TGTGCCAGCAGTCTGAATCAGGGCAGGGCCACTGAAGCTTTCTTT	CASSLNQGRATEAFF
.	TRBV7-9	.	TRBJ2-3	TGTGCCAGCAGCTCCCTGGGGGCTAGCACAGATACGCAGTATTTT	CASSSLGASTDTQYF
.	TRBV30	.	TRBJ1-4	TGTGCCTGGATGGGCGGAGCAAATGAAAAACTGTTTTTT	CAWMGGANEKLFF
.	TRBV28	TRBD2	TRBJ2-1	TGTGCCAGCAGTGGACTAGCGGGGGGGCCGTCCCCCTACAATGAGCAGTTCTTC	CASSGLAGGPSPYNEQFF
.	TRBV2	.	TRBJ1-5	TGTGCCAGCAGTGAAAGATCCGGACCCTTAAGAGAGCAGCCCCAGCATTTT	CASSERSGPLREQPQHF
once	TRBV25-1	TRBD1	TRBJ1-5	TGTGCCAGCAGTGCTGGACAGGCGTATCAGCCCCAGCATTTT	CASSAGQAYQPQHF
.	TRBV28	.	TRBJ1-1	TGTGCCAGCGATTCTTTAGGGGTGAGCACTGAAGCTTTCTTT	CASDSLGVSTEAFF
.	TRBV4-3	.	TRBJ2-3	TGCGCCAGCAGCCAACAAGTCACAGATACGCAGTATTTT	CASSQQVTDTQYF
.	TRBV15	.	TRBJ2-1	TGTGCCACCAGCACATTTCCGGGATTTTCCTACAATGAGCAGTTCTTC	CATSTFPGFSYNEQFF
.	TRBV5-4	.	TRBJ2-7	TGTGCCAGCAGCTTGGACCCCGGGCCCTCGTACGAGCAGTACTTC	CASSLDPGPSYEQYF
.	TRBV3-1/TRBV3-2	.	TRBJ1-1	TGTGCCAGCAGCCACGGGGGGAACACTGAAGCTTTCTTT	CASSHGGNTEAFF
.	TRBV6-6	.	TRBJ2-1	TGTGCCAGCAGTTACTACGGGGGATCCTACAATGAGCAGTTCTTC	CASSYYGGSYNEQFF
once	TRBV5-1	.	TRBJ1-6	TGCGCCAGCAGCTTGGGTGTCACCGCGTTGAGCAATAATTCACCCCTCCACTTT	CASSLGVTALSNNSPLHF
.	TRBV27	.	TRBJ2-2	TGTGCCAGCAGTTTATTCCCCCAGATTGGGGGAAACACCGGGGAGCTGTTTTTT	CASSLFPQIGGNTGELFF
.	TRBV11-3	.	TRBJ2-1	TGTGCCAGCAGCTTAGCCCCACCCAATGAGCAGTTCTTC	CASSLAPPNEQFF
.	TRBV19	.	TRBJ2-6	TGTGCCAGTAGTTTCTCTGGGGCCAACGTCCTGACTTTC	CASSFSGANVLTF
.	TRBV28	.	TRBJ1-2	TGTGCCAGCAGTTCGGGCCTTTATGGCTACACCTTC	CASSSGLYGYTF
.	TRBV3-1/TRBV3-2	TRBD2	TRBJ2-5	TGTGCCAGCAGCCGGACCGGGACTATCGGAGAGACCCAGTACTTC	CASSRTGTIGETQYF
once	TRBV7-2	.	TRBJ1-6	TGTGCCAGCAGCTCCTCGACAGGACTCAATTCACCCCTCCACTTT	CASSSSTGLNSPLHF
.	TRBV11-2	.	TRBJ2-1	TGTGCCAGCAGCTTGCGGTTAGCGGATTACAATGAGCAGTTCTTC	CASSLRLADYNEQFF
.	TRBV30	TRBD1	TRBJ1-4	TGTGCCTCCTCCCGGACAGGGGGCATTGGTAGTGAAAAACTGTTTTTT	CASSRTGGIGSEKLFF
.	TRBV5-1	.	TRBJ2-5	TGCGCCAGCCAAGCTGGAGAGACCCAGTACTTC	CASQAGETQYF
once	TRBV5-1	.	TRBJ2-7	TGCGCCAGCAGCTTCGATACCTACGAGCAGTACTTC	CASSFDTYEQYF
.	TRBV7-9	.	TRBJ1-2	TGTGCCAGCAGCTTTGGTGACAGGAGCCCTTATGGCTACACCTTC	CASSFGDRSPYGYTF
few	TRBV7-2	.	TRBJ2-7	TGTGCCAGCAGCTTAGCAGGGTCGGGGGACGAGCAGTACTTC	CASSLAGSGDEQYF
.	TRBV4-2	.	TRBJ2-6	TGTGCCAGCAGCCCCAATGCTCTTACCGGGGCCAACGTCCTGACTTTC	CASSPNALTGANVLTF
.	TRBV7-9	.	TRBJ1-2	TGTGCCAGCAGCTCCGACAGCTTCTATGGCTACACCTTC	CASSSDSFYGYTF
.	TRBV2	.	TRBJ2-7	TGTGCCACCCAGGGTTTCTCCTACGAGCAGTACTTC	CATQGFSYEQYF
.	TRBV28	.	TRBJ2-7	TGTGCCAGCAGGGGATATGACGGGTCCTACGAGCAGTACTTC	CASRGYDGSYEQYF
.	TRBV5-6	.	TRBJ2-2	TGTGCCAGCAGCTTTGCCCAGTCGAACACCGGGGAGCTGTTTTTT	CASSFAQSNTGELFF
.	TRBV9	.	TRBJ1-2	TGTGCCAGCAGCGTAGAAGGGGGTGACCGCTATGGCTACACCTTC	CASSVEGGDRYGYTF
.	TRBV28	TRBD1	TRBJ1-3	TGTGCCAGCAGTTCGGGACAGCCCTCTGGAAACACCATATATTTT	CASSSGQPSGNTIYF
.	TRBV14	.	TRBJ2-5	TGTGCCAGCAGCCTCCGGGACCTCCAAGAGACCCAGTACTTC	CASSLRDLQETQYF
.	TRBV11-3	TRBD2	TRBJ2-7	TGTGCCAGCAGCTTAGATGGAGAACTAGCGGGGGCCGAGCAGTACTTC	CASSLDGELAGAEQYF
.	TRBV18	TRBD1	TRBJ2-7	TGTGCCAGCTCACCACTGGGACAGGGAGCCTACGAGCAGTACTTC	CASSPLGQGAYEQYF
.	TRBV5-1	TRBD1	TRBJ1-4	TGCGCCAGCAGCCCGGGGACAGACCCCAATGAAAAACTGTTTTTT	CASSPGTDPNEKLFF
.	TRBV2	TRBD1	TRBJ1-4	TGTGCCAGCAGGGCAGGGGGCGAAAAACTGTTTTTT	CASRAGGEKLFF
.	TRBV6-5	.	TRBJ1-1	TGTGCCAGCAGTCGCCAGGGACTGCGGAACACTGAAGCTTTCTTT	CASSRQGLRNTEAFF
.	TRBV11-3	.	TRBJ2-2	TGTGCCAGCAGCATTATCACGGGCGGGGAGCTGTTTTTT	CASSIITGGELFF
.	TRBV27	.	TRBJ1-1	TGTGCCAGCAGTTGGAACACTGAAGCTTTCTTT	CASSWNTEAFF
once	TRBV7-2	.	TRBJ2-2	TGTGCCAGCAGCTTAAGGGGCCCCGGGGGGCTGTTTTTT	CASSLRGPGGLFF